What follows are 32 T cell receptor beta chains derived from one specimen sequenced in a study of shared clonotypes between healthy human individuals. TCRdb keeps only in-frame clones here, not all; method: immunoSEQ multiplex PCR. The sample has over 850,000 clones; around 78% are singletons. Source material: memory CD4+ T cells from PBMCs. Subset specified: CD45RA-negative fraction. These receptors were collected from a man in his late teens or twenties in good health. Some clones in this sample may be carry-over from other donors' samples.

The chain employs TRBV2 and TRBJ2-7; D is unclear. In germline, CDR1 is SNHLY, CDR2 FYNNEI. V dropped 7 bases and J dropped 6 bases, with 19 bases sitting between them. The CDR3 runs to 14 residues. The CDR3 loop reads CASNPGLSIGEQYF. The CDR3 bases are TGTGCCAGCAATCCGGGTCTGTCGATTGGCGAGCAGTACTTC.

About this clone itself: One end of the junction does not line up with germline, which may come from a read error. The gene calls are TRBV7-6 and TRBJ2-7, with D possibly TRBD1 on 6 matching bases. The CDR3 is 15 amino acids. CDR1 is SGHVS, CDR2 FNYEAQ, per germline. CDR3 loop: CASSLAPDSSYEQYF. CDR3 sequence (DNA): TGTGCCAGCAGTTTAGCCCCGGACAGTTCCTACGAGCAGTACTTC.

A remark on this clone: A much more abundant neighbour one base away suggests this may be a read error. The V call is TRBV11-2, the J call TRBJ1-1; D remains unclear. The CDR3 contains 17 residues. From germline, CDR1 is SGHAT and CDR2 FQNNGV. As DNA, the CDR3 is TGTGCCAGCAGCTTAGCCTCCGTGCGGCTTTCTCTCACTGAAGCTTCCTTT. Its translation: CASSLASVRLSLTEASF.

This chain connects TRBV20-1 to TRBJ2-1; TRBD1 might be the D (7 bases). CDR3 length: 11 residues. Per germline, CDR1 DFQATT and CDR2 SNEGSKA (reference sequence). The ends were cut back, 5 bases at V and 14 bases at J, with 16 bases in the middle. The CDR3 DNA is TGCAGTGCTGGGGGCCAGGGGGGAAAGTTCTTC. Translating gives CSAGGQGGKFF.

This chain connects TRBV28 to TRBJ1-1, with 10 bases lining up with TRBD1. The CDR3 sequence is 16 residues long. CDR1 and CDR2 from the germline V gene are MDHEN and SYDVKM. V dropped 7 bases and J dropped 10; count of bases not matched to a gene: 18. CDR3 region: CASTEFPQTGGLGAFF. DNA for the CDR3: TGTGCCAGCACCGAATTCCCGCAGACAGGGGGCCTTGGAGCTTTCTTT.

This clone was observed a single time. The chain links TRBV30 to TRBJ1-4; D not resolved. CDR1 GTSNPN and CDR2 SVGIG come from the germline V gene (reference sequence). V lost 5 bases to trimming and J lost 5 bases, with 9 bases between them. There are 12 residues in the CDR3. CDR3 DNA: TGTGCCTGGGGGCACCAGAATGAAAAACTGTTTTTT. Translating it yields CAWGHQNEKLFF.

The CDR3 sequence: CASGDRGVNTEAFF. CDR3 coding DNA: TGTGCCAGCGGGGACAGGGGGGTGAACACTGAAGCTTTCTTT. The chain combines TRBV28 with TRBJ1-1; TRBD1 aligns across 11 bases. V trimming: 8 bases; J trimming: 0 bases; junction bases outside the gene matches: 2. CDR3 length: 14 residues. CDR1 is MDHEN and CDR2 is SYDVKM in the germline V gene.

The chain couples TRBV28 to TRBJ2-7; tentative D call: TRBD2 (6 bases). The CDR3 consists of 15 residues. Germline V CDR1 and CDR2: MDHEN, SYDVKM. With 3 bases removed from V and 2 bases from J, the gap between germline ends came to 14 bases. The CDR3 here is CASSFIGGITYEQYF. The CDR3 coding sequence is TGTGCCAGCAGTTTTATTGGCGGGATCACCTACGAGCAGTACTTC.

This clone was counted a single time. The rearrangement joins TRBV29-1 to TRBJ2-2; D is ambiguous. There are 12 residues in the CDR3. Per the germline V gene, CDR1 is SQVTM and CDR2 is ANQGSEA. V was pared by 5 bases and J by 4 bases, with 8 bases between. CDR3 DNA: TGCAGCGTTAAAGGCGGCACCGGGGAGCTGTTTTTT. As protein: CSVKGGTGELFF.

This chain links TRBV6-6 with TRBJ1-1, with D possibly matching TRBD1 (5 bases). From germline, CDR1 is MNHNY and CDR2 SVGAGI (reference sequence). The CDR3 is 15 residues long. V was trimmed by 0 bases and J by 2 bases, leaving 10 bases between them. CDR3 nucleotides: TGTGCCAGCAGTTACTCCGGGGGGTCCAACACTGAAGCTTTCTTT. This encodes CASSYSGGSNTEAFF.

This clone was counted once. The chain is built from TRBV7-2 and TRBJ2-5; possibly TRBD1 or TRBD2 for D (6 bases each). The CDR3 spans 15 residues. Trimming shortened V by 5 bases and J by 5 bases, and 18 bases separated the two germline ends. Germline lookup yields CDR1 SGHTA and CDR2 FQGNSA. CDR3 DNA: TGTGCCAGCAGCCGTAGGAGGGGGGCTGGGGAGACCCAGTACTTC. Its translation is CASSRRRGAGETQYF.

This clone appeared once. The chain recombines TRBV5-1 with TRBJ2-1, with 8 bases lining up with TRBD2. The V gene's germline CDR1 is SGHRS and CDR2 YFSETQ. The CDR3 is made up of 14 amino acids. V shed 2 bases, J shed 7 bases, and the junction held 5 bases outside the gene matches. CDR3 nucleotides: TGCGCCAGCAGCTTAAGCGGGAGTTTTAATGAGCAGTTCTTC. Protein: CASSLSGSFNEQFF.

The rearrangement links TRBV18 to TRBJ1-5, with TRBD1 as a possible D gene (5 bases). Germline lookup yields CDR1 KGHSH and CDR2 LQKENI. This CDR3 has 15 residues. Between the trimmed V and J ends, which lost 4 bases and 1 base, there was a span of 11 bases. The CDR3 is CASSQSGPSNQPQHF. The CDR3 DNA sequence: TGTGCCAGCTCACAATCGGGACCGAGCAATCAGCCCCAGCATTTT.

This clone was seen only once. The chain recombines TRBV4-2 with TRBJ1-4; D unclear. The germline V and J ends were trimmed by 2 bases and 2 bases, with 12 bases remaining between them. Germline V gene lookup returns CDR1 LGHNA and CDR2 YNFKEQ. This CDR3 has 16 residues. CDR3 DNA: TGTGCCAGCAGCCAACGGGCCCGTGGGACTAATGAAAAACTGTTTTTT. Its protein is CASSQRARGTNEKLFF.

The rearrangement links TRBV7-8 to TRBJ2-2, with D hard to call. Trimming removed 3 bases from V and 3 bases from J, with 8 bases in between. Germline CDR1 and CDR2: SGHVS and FQNEAQ. This CDR3 contains 14 residues. The CDR3 here is CASSFDFDTGELFF. CDR3 bases: TGTGCCAGCAGCTTCGACTTTGACACCGGGGAGCTGTTTTTT.

This clone was seen repeatedly, ten times or more. This sequence joins TRBV5-1 and TRBJ2-3; possibly TRBD1 for D (6 bases). Trimming pared 6 bases from V and 3 bases from J, leaving 11 bases between. Germline V gene sequence: CDR1 SGHRS, CDR2 YFSETQ. The CDR3 length is 13 residues. CDR3 in DNA: TGCGCCAGCACTTATCAGGGGACAGATACGCAGTATTTT. This translates into CASTYQGTDTQYF.

The CDR3 DNA follows: TGTGCCAGCAGCTTAGGATATGATAGGGAGCAGTTCTTC. Translating it yields CASSLGYDREQFF. This rearrangement joins TRBV11-2 to TRBJ2-1; D is uncertain. The ends were cut back, 1 base at V and 10 bases at J, with 11 bases in the middle. CDR3 size: 13 residues. Germline V gives CDR1 SGHAT, CDR2 FQNNGV.

The chain couples TRBV10-2 to TRBJ1-2, with D perhaps TRBD1 (5 bases). V was cut by 2 bases and J by 0 bases, with 16 bases left in between. CDR3 length equals 17 residues. Germline V CDR1 and CDR2: WSHSY, SAAADI. CDR3 loop: CASSERRLGTANYGYTF. Written as DNA, the CDR3 is TGCGCCAGCAGTGAGCGAAGGTTAGGGACCGCTAACTATGGCTACACCTTC.

As for this clone: Just one base apart from a much larger clone, this may be a read error. V gene TRBV5-8 combines with J gene TRBJ2-6; D unclear. Germline-derived CDR1 and CDR2 are SGHTS and YDEGEE. V lost 5 bases and J lost 0, with 3 bases in between. The CDR3 sequence is 13 residues long. The CDR3 coding sequence is TGTGCCAGCAGACTCTCTGGGGCCAACGTCCTGACTTTC. Protein: CASRLSGANVLTF.

This chain joins TRBV28 and TRBJ2-1; D remains unclear. Germline assignment: CDR1 MDHEN and CDR2 SYDVKM. Trimming removed 4 bases from V and 3 bases from J, with 7 bases in between. The CDR3 has 13 residues. CDR3 residues: CASSSAGYNEQFF. The CDR3 bases are TGTGCCAGCAGTTCTGCTGGCTACAATGAGCAGTTCTTC.

The V gene is TRBV10-3, the J gene TRBJ2-5; D might be TRBD1 (6 bases). Trimming left V 6 bases short and J 1 base short, with 12 bases between. Germline values: CDR1 ENHRY, CDR2 SYGVKD. The CDR3 is 14 residues long. CDR3 in DNA: TGTGCCATCAGCCTGGCGGACAGCCAAGAGACCCAGTACTTC. Translated: CAISLADSQETQYF.

V usage is TRBV6-1 and J usage is TRBJ1-2; D remains ambiguous. V was trimmed by 2 bases and J by 12 bases, leaving 10 bases between them. The length of the CDR3 is 11 residues. The germline CDR1 and CDR2 sequences are MNHNS and SASEGT. CDR3 sequence (DNA): TGTGCCAGCAGTGAAACCCCCCGTCACACCTTC. It encodes CASSETPRHTF.

With respect to this clone: The same CDR3 is also encoded by other DNA sequences in this sample. This chain links TRBV28 with TRBJ1-2; D not resolved. The CDR3 length is 12 residues. Germline-derived CDR1 and CDR2 are MDHEN and SYDVKM. V lost 5 bases and J 3 bases, leaving 7 bases between the germline ends. The CDR3 nucleotides are TGTGCCAGCAGTCCTGGGGACTATGGCTACACCTTC. Its translation: CASSPGDYGYTF.

The gene calls are TRBV6-1 and TRBJ2-5; TRBD1 agrees at 8 bases. The CDR3 spans 16 residues. The germline gives CDR1 MNHNS, CDR2 SASEGT. J gave up 5 bases and V 6 bases, and 14 bases lay outside the gene matches. As DNA, the CDR3 is TGTGCCAGCAGAGAATTATTCGAGACAGGGGCCGAGACCCAGTACTTC. Its protein product is CASRELFETGAETQYF.

CDR3 sequence reads: CASSIPGRDLYNEQFF. CDR3 DNA sequence: TGTGCCAGTAGTATCCCGGGCCGAGATTTATACAATGAGCAGTTCTTC. The chain links TRBV19 to TRBJ2-1; D is ambiguous. V was shortened by 3 bases and J by 4 bases, with 16 bases between the two germline ends. CDR1 is LNHDA and CDR2 is SQIVND in the germline V gene (reference sequence). CDR3 length equals 16 residues.

This clone was seen once. V usage is TRBV11-2 and J usage is TRBJ2-7; D perhaps matches TRBD1 (5 bases). Trimming took off 2 bases at V and 3 bases at J, with 14 bases between the two ends. Germline V gene sequence: CDR1 SGHAT, CDR2 FQNNGV. This CDR3 region has 15 residues. The CDR3 region has the DNA TGTGCCAGCAGCTTACACTTAGACAGTTTCTACGAGCAGTACTTC. This translates into CASSLHLDSFYEQYF.

CDR3 protein: CASSRDRGFGAQHF. The CDR3 region has the DNA TGCGCCAGCAGCCGGGACAGGGGGTTCGGGGCCCAGCATTTT. The chain has TRBV4-1 and TRBJ1-5; 11 nucleotides agree with TRBD1. CDR3 length: 14 residues. CDR1 MGHRA and CDR2 YSYEKL come from the germline V gene. V was pared by 4 bases and J by 11 bases, with 7 bases of the junction left unmatched.

V usage is TRBV18 and J usage is TRBJ1-1; no firm D call. The V and J ends lost 4 bases and 6 bases respectively, with 9 bases between them. From germline, CDR1 is KGHSH and CDR2 LQKENI. The CDR3 extends over 12 amino acids. CDR3 coding DNA: TGTGCCAGCTCACGAGGACTTCCTGAAGCTTTCTTT. Translating gives CASSRGLPEAFF.

J is TRBJ1-1 and V is TRBV6-5, with D tentatively TRBD1 (6 bases). V lost 8 bases and J lost 1, with 8 bases in between. Per the germline V gene, CDR1 is MNHEY and CDR2 is SVGAGI. This CDR3 comprises 12 residues. CDR3 in amino acids: CASLDRNTEAFF. The CDR3, as DNA: TGTGCCAGCCTGGACAGGAACACTGAAGCTTTCTTT.

CDR3 sequence (DNA): TGTGCCAGCAGCTACGAACGAGCGTTAGGTGAGCAGTTCTTC. It is translated as CASSYERALGEQFF. The chain is built from TRBV11-2 and TRBJ2-1; no clear D gene. There are 14 residues in the CDR3. V was shortened by 4 bases and J by 9 bases, with 16 bases between the two germline ends. The germline V gene encodes CDR1 SGHAT and CDR2 FQNNGV.

The chain uses TRBV5-1 and TRBJ1-2; TRBD1 might be the D (5 bases). The V end lost 2 bases, the J end lost 6 bases, and 14 bases lay between the germline ends. Germline loops: CDR1 SGHRS, CDR2 YFSETQ. This CDR3 is 14 amino acids long. CDR3 in DNA: TGCGCCAGCAGCTTTAGAGGGGCGGTTGATGGCTACACCTTC. Its protein product is CASSFRGAVDGYTF.

The chain carries TRBV11-3 and TRBJ2-2; D possibly corresponds to TRBD2 (6 bases). Germline V CDR1 and CDR2: SGHNT, YENEEA. V was cut by 6 bases and J by 9 bases, with 8 bases left in between. This CDR3 comprises 11 residues. The CDR3 sequence is CASSSGRELFF. DNA of the CDR3: TGTGCCAGCAGTAGCGGCAGGGAGCTGTTTTTT.